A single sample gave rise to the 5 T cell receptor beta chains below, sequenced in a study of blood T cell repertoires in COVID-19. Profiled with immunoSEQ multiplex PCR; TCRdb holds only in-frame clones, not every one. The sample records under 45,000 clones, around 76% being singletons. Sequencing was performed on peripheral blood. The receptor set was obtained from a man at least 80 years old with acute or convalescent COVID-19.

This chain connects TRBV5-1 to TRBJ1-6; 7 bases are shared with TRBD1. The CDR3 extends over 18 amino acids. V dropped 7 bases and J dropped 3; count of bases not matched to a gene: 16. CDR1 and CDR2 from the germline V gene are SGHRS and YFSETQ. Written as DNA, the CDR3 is TGCGCCAGCTCACGGGGATCAGACAGGGCTGTCTATAATTCACCCCTCCACTTT. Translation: CASSRGSDRAVYNSPLHF.

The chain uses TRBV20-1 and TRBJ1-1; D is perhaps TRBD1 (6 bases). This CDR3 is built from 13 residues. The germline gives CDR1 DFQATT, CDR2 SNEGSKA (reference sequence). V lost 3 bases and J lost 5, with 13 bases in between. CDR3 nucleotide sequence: TGCAGTGCTAGTCCGGGGGGCAAGACTGAAGCTTTCTTT. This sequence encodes CSASPGGKTEAFF.

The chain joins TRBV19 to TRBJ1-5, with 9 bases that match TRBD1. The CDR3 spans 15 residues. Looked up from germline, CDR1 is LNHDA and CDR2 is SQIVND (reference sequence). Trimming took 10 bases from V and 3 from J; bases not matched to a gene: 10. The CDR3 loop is CATEGTGNDNQPQHF. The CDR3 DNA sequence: TGTGCCACCGAGGGGACAGGGAATGACAATCAGCCCCAGCATTTT.

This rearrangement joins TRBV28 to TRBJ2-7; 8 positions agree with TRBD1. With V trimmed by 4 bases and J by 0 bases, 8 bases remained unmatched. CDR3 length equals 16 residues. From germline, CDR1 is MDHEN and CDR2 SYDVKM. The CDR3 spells CASSSLGQGRSYEQYF. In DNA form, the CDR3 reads TGTGCCAGCAGTTCCCTCGGACAGGGTCGCTCCTACGAGCAGTACTTC. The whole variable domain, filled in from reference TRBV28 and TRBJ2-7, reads DVKVTQSSRYLVKRTGEKVFLECVQDMDHENMFWYRQDPGLGLRLIYFSYDVKMKEKGDIPEGYSVSREKKERFSLILESASTNQTSMYLCASSSLGQGRSYEQYFGPGTRLTVT.

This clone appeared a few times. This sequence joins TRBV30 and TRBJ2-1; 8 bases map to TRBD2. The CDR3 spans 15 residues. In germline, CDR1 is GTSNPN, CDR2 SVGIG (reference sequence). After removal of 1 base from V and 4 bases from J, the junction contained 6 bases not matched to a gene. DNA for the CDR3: TGTGCCTGGAGTGAGGTACTAGCGGAGTACAATGAGCAGTTCTTC. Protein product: CAWSEVLAEYNEQFF.